This TCR beta chain is from a study of blood T cell repertoires in COVID-19. Trimming took 1 base from V and 1 from J, leaving 11 bases between them. Germline CDR1 SGHVS, CDR2 FQNEAQ. This CDR3 region has 16 residues. The assay was immunoSEQ multiplex PCR, and TCRdb's table has in-frame clones only and misses some. The repertoire holds more than 200,000 clones, with just over 85% as singletons. This clone was seen a single time. This receptor was identified in a man aged 35 to 55 who had recovered from COVID-19. This rearrangement joins TRBV7-8 to TRBJ1-5; a possible D gene is TRBD1 (5 bases). Sequencing was done on a sample of PBMCs or T cells enriched from blood (not recorded which). The CDR3 spells CASSLGGAGSNQPQHF. The CDR3 DNA reads as TGTGCCAGCAGCTTAGGCGGGGCTGGGAGCAATCAGCCCCAGCATTTT.